The entry below describes one TCR beta chain. What it recognizes is unknown. V shed 5 bases and J shed 0 bases, with 14 bases lying between them. This CDR3 spans 15 amino acids. Germline loops: CDR1 SQVTM, CDR2 ANQGSEA. The source of the sample is a study of breast tumors, draining lymph nodes, adjacent tissues. In TCRdb, the multiplex PCR reads were re-called with MiXCR into one record per CDR3 protein. Among roughly 17,000 distinct CDR3 sequences listed, approximately 42% were seen once. General observations from the study: Luminal-like breast cancer showed significantly greater tumor-nontumor repertoire similarity than basal-like breast cancer did. Tumor T cell lymph node origin was a supported hypothesis, not proven. Compared with lymph nodes, tumors were less diverse; compared with nontumor tissue, more.

The sequencing sample was made of breast tumor tissue. The sequence derives from a female donor with breast cancer. Some clones in this sample may be carry-over from other donors' samples. The gene calls are TRBV29-1 and TRBJ2-1; a possible D gene is TRBD2 (5 bases). CDR3 in DNA: TGCAGCGTTAATAGCGTCCTGAGCTCCTACAATGAGCAGTTCTTC. This translates into CSVNSVLSSYNEQFF.